This T cell receptor beta chain was recovered during a study of cytotoxic CD8 clonotypes in ibrutinib-treated CLL. With 5 bases clipped from V and 9 bases from J, the junction kept 6 bases outside the gene matches. Per germline, CDR1 SQVTM and CDR2 ANQGSEA. This CDR3 comprises 13 residues. Sequencing was performed with immunoSEQ multiplex PCR; in TCRdb, only in-frame clones are kept and a portion is missing. The table has 150,000 to 200,000 clones, approximately 72% seen once. The TCR originated in a human donor with chronic lymphocytic leukemia. The chain recombines TRBV29-1 with TRBJ2-7; 14 bases match TRBD2. The specimen was PBMCs, collected after 24 months of ibrutinib treatment. The CDR3 DNA reads TGCAGCGTTACGGGACTAGCGGGAGAGGCGCAGTACTTC. This codes for CSVTGLAGEAQYF.